The subject of this entry is one TCR beta chain. Its cognate antigen is unknown. The data belong to a study of graft-versus-host responses after intestinal transplantation. Study background: Tacrolimus plus steroids were given to all recipients for about 3 years, preceded by anti-thymocyte globulin induction. Notes on the study in general: Researchers found GvH clones in recipient marrow, and some showed up first in ileum or blood. Graft-versus-host to host-versus-graft clonal ratios in allografts were high in patients with graft-donor T cell macrochimerism. HvG clone declines early post-transplant were associated with peak circulating GvH levels.

Germline CDR1 and CDR2: MGHRA and YSYEKL. The CDR3 contains 13 residues. V lost 4 bases and J lost 9; bases outside the gene matches: 5. The protocol was immunoSEQ multiplex PCR, while the TCRdb copy is restricted to in-frame clones and leaves out a portion. This table has 90,000 to 100,000 clones, 75% to 95% appearing once. V is TRBV4-1 and J is TRBJ2-5; 10 positions match TRBD1. This receptor was taken from a human donor who received an intestinal transplant. Material: unstimulated CD8+ T cells sorted from spleen or lymph node cells, obtained before intestinal transplant. The CDR3 DNA sequence: TGCGCCAGCAGCCGGGACAGGGGTCAGGCCCAGTACTTC. It translates to CASSRDRGQAQYF.